The rows below give T cell receptor beta chains drawn from one sample of a study of blood T cell repertoires in COVID-19. TCRdb keeps only in-frame clones here, not all; method: immunoSEQ multiplex PCR. The table includes over 65,000 clones, 75% to 85% detected once. Sequenced sample: peripheral blood. The receptors were gathered from a woman aged 40 to 55 with active or convalescent COVID-19. CDR3s include the opening cysteine and the closing phenylalanine or tryptophan. Each record gives: D gene, J gene, V gene, clone size, CDR3 protein, CDR3 DNA. A D gene is named only where the DNA matches it firmly. For some rows the clone size is stated as once, few or many, or as a class when expanded; others skip it.

>TRBD1|TRBJ1-1|TRBV15|few
CATSERTGPASRAFF
TGTGCCACCAGCGAACGGACAGGACCAGCGTCTCGGGCTTTCTTT
>-|TRBJ2-4|TRBV29-1|-
CSELLASGIQYF
TGCAGCGAACTCCTAGCGAGTGGCATTCAGTACTTC
>-|TRBJ2-7|TRBV19|-
CASRSRASYEQYF
TGTGCCAGCCGATCGAGGGCCTCCTACGAGCAGTACTTC
>-|TRBJ2-3|TRBV28|-
CASNVPGQGTDTQYF
TGTGCCAGCAACGTTCCGGGACAAGGCACAGATACGCAGTATTTT
>TRBD2|TRBJ2-2|TRBV28|-
CASSDTGTSGKTTNTGELFF
TGTGCCAGCAGTGACACCGGGACTAGCGGAAAAACGACGAACACCGGGGAGCTGTTTTTT
>TRBD1|TRBJ1-2|TRBV29-1|-
CSVEWRGRGYGYTF
TGCAGCGTTGAATGGAGGGGGCGCGGCTATGGCTACACCTTC
>-|TRBJ1-1|TRBV28|-
CASSLFSGGNTEAFF
TGTGCCAGCAGTTTATTTTCGGGTGGGAACACTGAAGCTTTCTTT
>-|TRBJ2-5|TRBV29-1|-
CSVGERETQYF
TGCAGCGTTGGCGAACGGGAGACCCAGTACTTC
>-|TRBJ1-1|TRBV28|-
CASSPGGILGDTEAFF
TGTGCCAGCAGCCCCGGGGGGATACTAGGGGACACTGAAGCTTTCTTT
>TRBD1|TRBJ2-3|TRBV7-3|-
CASSLTGQRTDTQYF
TGTGCCAGCAGCTTAACGGGACAGCGCACAGATACGCAGTATTTT
>TRBD1|TRBJ2-3|TRBV7-9|-
CASSTTGDSTDTQYF
TGTGCCAGCAGCACGACAGGGGATAGCACAGATACGCAGTATTTT
>TRBD2|TRBJ2-2|TRBV4-3|-
CASSQWGLANTGELFF
TGCGCCAGCAGCCAATGGGGACTAGCGAACACCGGGGAGCTGTTTTTT
>TRBD2|TRBJ2-2|TRBV30|-
CAWRSGGNTGELFF
TGTGCCTGGAGGAGCGGGGGGAACACCGGGGAGCTGTTTTTT
>TRBD1|TRBJ2-7|TRBV7-2|-
CASSHRGQGYEQYF
TGTGCCAGCAGCCACAGGGGGCAAGGCTACGAGCAGTACTTC
>-|TRBJ2-1|TRBV15|few
CATSRRGDLYNEQFF
TGTGCCACCAGCAGGCGCGGAGACCTCTACAATGAGCAGTTCTTC
>TRBD1|TRBJ1-2|TRBV28|-
CASSLDFGTDQSYGYTF
TGTGCCAGCAGTTTAGACTTCGGGACAGATCAATCCTATGGCTACACCTTC
>-|TRBJ2-7|TRBV11-2|-
CASSVRQYSYEQYF
TGTGCCAGCAGCGTCCGACAGTACTCCTACGAGCAGTACTTC
>TRBD1|TRBJ1-4|TRBV7-2|-
CASSLGQGAVATNEKLFF
TGTGCCAGCAGCTTAGGACAGGGGGCGGTCGCAACTAATGAAAAACTGTTTTTT
>TRBD2|TRBJ2-5|TRBV5-1|-
CASSVTSGTKETQYF
TGCGCCAGCAGCGTGACTAGCGGGACTAAGGAGACCCAGTACTTC
>-|TRBJ2-7|TRBV20-1|few
CSASDLRGTASYEQYF
TGCAGTGCTAGTGACCTTCGCGGGACAGCCTCCTACGAGCAGTACTTC
>TRBD1|TRBJ1-5|TRBV6-6|-
CASSLQGISNQPQHF
TGTGCCAGCAGTTTACAGGGGATCAGCAATCAGCCCCAGCATTTT
>-|TRBJ1-2|TRBV14|once
CASSQGQNYGYTF
TGTGCCAGCAGCCAAGGTCAGAACTATGGCTACACCTTC
>-|TRBJ2-7|TRBV7-9|-
CASSLGGLPYEQYF
TGTGCCAGCAGCTTGGGGGGACTCCCCTACGAGCAGTACTTC
>TRBD2|TRBJ2-2|TRBV3-1/TRBV3-2|-
CASSPGLAPDTGELFF
TGTGCCAGCAGCCCGGGACTAGCCCCGGACACCGGGGAGCTGTTTTTT
>-|TRBJ1-3|TRBV19|once
CASNKQAISGNTIYF
TGTGCCAGTAATAAACAGGCTATCTCTGGAAACACCATATATTTT
>TRBD2|TRBJ2-1|TRBV9|-
CASSVWTSGNEQFF
TGTGCCAGCAGCGTATGGACTAGCGGCAATGAGCAGTTCTTC
>TRBD1|TRBJ2-7|TRBV4-1|-
CASSQTGTGGYEQYF
TGCGCCAGCAGCCAAACCGGGACAGGGGGCTACGAGCAGTACTTC
>TRBD1|TRBJ2-7|TRBV11-2|-
CASSLFPGQGDYEQYF
TGTGCCAGCAGCTTATTCCCTGGACAGGGCGACTACGAGCAGTACTTC
>TRBD1|TRBJ1-5|TRBV28|-
CASSLGVRTGGGYSNQPQHF
TGTGCCAGCAGTTTAGGGGTTCGGACAGGGGGAGGGTATAGCAATCAGCCCCAGCATTTT
>TRBD2|TRBJ2-7|TRBV29-1|few
CSVVGARGGYEQYF
TGCAGCGTTGTTGGAGCCCGGGGAGGGTACGAGCAGTACTTC
>TRBD2|TRBJ2-2|TRBV10-3|once
CAIRRGDGEGTGELFF
TGTGCCATCAGAAGAGGCGACGGGGAGGGGACCGGGGAGCTGTTTTTT
>-|TRBJ1-2|TRBV18|-
CASSPLPGQNNYGYTF
TGTGCCAGCTCACCCCTACCGGGACAAAATAACTATGGCTACACCTTC
>TRBD1|TRBJ2-2|TRBV4-3|-
CASSPNRGFGELFF
TGCGCCAGCAGCCCTAACAGGGGTTTCGGGGAGCTGTTTTTT
>-|TRBJ1-2|TRBV5-1|-
CASSLADIRGYGYTF
TGCGCCAGCAGCTTGGCGGACATTCGAGGTTATGGCTACACCTTC
>-|TRBJ1-5|TRBV18|-
CASSPGRSNQPQHF
TGTGCCAGCTCACCGGGCAGGAGCAATCAGCCCCAGCATTTT
>-|TRBJ1-2|TRBV6-2/TRBV6-3|-
CASSYPSGYTF
TGTGCCAGCAGTTATCCTTCTGGCTACACCTTC
>-|TRBJ1-1|TRBV6-6|-
CASSYEGVRNTEAFF
TGTGCCAGCAGTTACGAAGGGGTGAGGAACACTGAAGCTTTCTTT
>TRBD1|TRBJ1-5|TRBV5-6|few
CASSRRGLNQPQHF
TGTGCCAGCAGCAGAAGGGGGCTCAATCAGCCCCAGCATTTT
>-|TRBJ2-3|TRBV27|-
CASSFRGDTQYF
TGTGCCAGCAGTTTCAGAGGGGATACGCAGTATTTT
>-|TRBJ2-2|TRBV24-1|once
CATSDSGHPTGELFF
TGTGCCACCAGTGATTCCGGACACCCCACCGGGGAGCTGTTTTTT
>TRBD2|TRBJ2-5|TRBV3-1/TRBV3-2|-
CASSHSLAGVETQYF
TGTGCCAGCAGCCACTCACTAGCGGGAGTGGAGACCCAGTACTTC
>-|TRBJ2-7|TRBV6-5|-
CASTPDPNEQYF
TGTGCCAGCACCCCAGATCCGAACGAGCAGTACTTC
>-|TRBJ2-7|TRBV7-2|-
CASSTQDSPSIEQYF
TGTGCCAGCAGCACGCAGGACAGCCCAAGTATCGAGCAGTACTTC
>TRBD1|TRBJ1-4|TRBV28|-
CASSPQGATNEKLFF
TGTGCCAGCAGTCCACAGGGGGCGACTAATGAAAAACTGTTTTTT
>-|TRBJ1-2|TRBV7-2|-
CASTPMGGLGYTF
TGTGCCAGCACCCCCATGGGTGGACTTGGCTACACCTTC
>-|TRBJ1-1|TRBV18|once
CASSPHKNTEAFF
TGTGCCAGCTCACCACATAAAAACACTGAAGCTTTCTTT
>TRBD1|TRBJ1-2|TRBV28|-
CASSQDRLNYGYTF
TGTGCCAGCAGTCAGGACAGGCTCAACTATGGCTACACCTTC
>TRBD1|TRBJ1-4|TRBV4-2|once
CASSPPDRRHEKLFF
TGTGCCAGCAGCCCCCCGGACAGGAGGCATGAAAAACTGTTTTTT
>-|TRBJ1-6|TRBV4-1|once
CASSQGQMASISPLHF
TGCGCCAGCAGCCAAGGGCAGATGGCCTCGATTTCACCCCTCCACTTT
>TRBD1|TRBJ2-6|TRBV18|-
CASSPVGGPGANVLTF
TGTGCCAGCTCACCAGTAGGGGGCCCTGGGGCCAACGTCCTGACTTTC
>-|TRBJ1-4|TRBV28|-
CASRDTAPTNEKLFF
TGTGCCAGCAGAGATACAGCACCAACTAATGAAAAACTGTTTTTT
>TRBD1|TRBJ1-1|TRBV12-3/TRBV12-4|-
CASSRQGYTEAFF
TGTGCCAGCAGTCGACAGGGATACACTGAAGCTTTCTTT
>TRBD1|TRBJ1-2|TRBV9|few
CASSVEGQGNYGYTF
TGTGCCAGCAGCGTAGAAGGACAGGGGAACTATGGCTACACCTTC
>-|TRBJ1-4|TRBV3-1/TRBV3-2|-
CASSQLQGANEKLFF
TGTGCCAGCAGCCAGCTGCAGGGTGCTAATGAAAAACTGTTTTTT
>-|TRBJ1-1|TRBV7-6|-
CASSLGVGQNTEAFF
TGTGCCAGCAGCTTAGGAGTGGGGCAGAACACTGAAGCTTTCTTT
>-|TRBJ1-1|TRBV18|-
CASSPPTGNTEAFF
TGTGCCAGCTCACCACCGACAGGGAACACTGAAGCTTTCTTT
>-|TRBJ2-6|TRBV5-1|-
CASSLGQGTWGANVLTF
TGCGCCAGCAGCTTGGGGCAGGGGACCTGGGGGGCCAACGTCCTGACTTTC
>-|TRBJ2-1|TRBV7-9|-
CASSYADEQFF
TGTGCCAGCAGCTACGCGGATGAGCAGTTCTTC
>-|TRBJ2-2|TRBV28|-
CASTGHPNTGELFF
TGTGCCAGCACCGGACACCCTAACACCGGGGAGCTGTTTTTT
>-|TRBJ2-7|TRBV5-6|-
CASSLVAGRSYEQYF
TGTGCCAGCAGCTTGGTGGCAGGGCGCTCCTACGAGCAGTACTTC